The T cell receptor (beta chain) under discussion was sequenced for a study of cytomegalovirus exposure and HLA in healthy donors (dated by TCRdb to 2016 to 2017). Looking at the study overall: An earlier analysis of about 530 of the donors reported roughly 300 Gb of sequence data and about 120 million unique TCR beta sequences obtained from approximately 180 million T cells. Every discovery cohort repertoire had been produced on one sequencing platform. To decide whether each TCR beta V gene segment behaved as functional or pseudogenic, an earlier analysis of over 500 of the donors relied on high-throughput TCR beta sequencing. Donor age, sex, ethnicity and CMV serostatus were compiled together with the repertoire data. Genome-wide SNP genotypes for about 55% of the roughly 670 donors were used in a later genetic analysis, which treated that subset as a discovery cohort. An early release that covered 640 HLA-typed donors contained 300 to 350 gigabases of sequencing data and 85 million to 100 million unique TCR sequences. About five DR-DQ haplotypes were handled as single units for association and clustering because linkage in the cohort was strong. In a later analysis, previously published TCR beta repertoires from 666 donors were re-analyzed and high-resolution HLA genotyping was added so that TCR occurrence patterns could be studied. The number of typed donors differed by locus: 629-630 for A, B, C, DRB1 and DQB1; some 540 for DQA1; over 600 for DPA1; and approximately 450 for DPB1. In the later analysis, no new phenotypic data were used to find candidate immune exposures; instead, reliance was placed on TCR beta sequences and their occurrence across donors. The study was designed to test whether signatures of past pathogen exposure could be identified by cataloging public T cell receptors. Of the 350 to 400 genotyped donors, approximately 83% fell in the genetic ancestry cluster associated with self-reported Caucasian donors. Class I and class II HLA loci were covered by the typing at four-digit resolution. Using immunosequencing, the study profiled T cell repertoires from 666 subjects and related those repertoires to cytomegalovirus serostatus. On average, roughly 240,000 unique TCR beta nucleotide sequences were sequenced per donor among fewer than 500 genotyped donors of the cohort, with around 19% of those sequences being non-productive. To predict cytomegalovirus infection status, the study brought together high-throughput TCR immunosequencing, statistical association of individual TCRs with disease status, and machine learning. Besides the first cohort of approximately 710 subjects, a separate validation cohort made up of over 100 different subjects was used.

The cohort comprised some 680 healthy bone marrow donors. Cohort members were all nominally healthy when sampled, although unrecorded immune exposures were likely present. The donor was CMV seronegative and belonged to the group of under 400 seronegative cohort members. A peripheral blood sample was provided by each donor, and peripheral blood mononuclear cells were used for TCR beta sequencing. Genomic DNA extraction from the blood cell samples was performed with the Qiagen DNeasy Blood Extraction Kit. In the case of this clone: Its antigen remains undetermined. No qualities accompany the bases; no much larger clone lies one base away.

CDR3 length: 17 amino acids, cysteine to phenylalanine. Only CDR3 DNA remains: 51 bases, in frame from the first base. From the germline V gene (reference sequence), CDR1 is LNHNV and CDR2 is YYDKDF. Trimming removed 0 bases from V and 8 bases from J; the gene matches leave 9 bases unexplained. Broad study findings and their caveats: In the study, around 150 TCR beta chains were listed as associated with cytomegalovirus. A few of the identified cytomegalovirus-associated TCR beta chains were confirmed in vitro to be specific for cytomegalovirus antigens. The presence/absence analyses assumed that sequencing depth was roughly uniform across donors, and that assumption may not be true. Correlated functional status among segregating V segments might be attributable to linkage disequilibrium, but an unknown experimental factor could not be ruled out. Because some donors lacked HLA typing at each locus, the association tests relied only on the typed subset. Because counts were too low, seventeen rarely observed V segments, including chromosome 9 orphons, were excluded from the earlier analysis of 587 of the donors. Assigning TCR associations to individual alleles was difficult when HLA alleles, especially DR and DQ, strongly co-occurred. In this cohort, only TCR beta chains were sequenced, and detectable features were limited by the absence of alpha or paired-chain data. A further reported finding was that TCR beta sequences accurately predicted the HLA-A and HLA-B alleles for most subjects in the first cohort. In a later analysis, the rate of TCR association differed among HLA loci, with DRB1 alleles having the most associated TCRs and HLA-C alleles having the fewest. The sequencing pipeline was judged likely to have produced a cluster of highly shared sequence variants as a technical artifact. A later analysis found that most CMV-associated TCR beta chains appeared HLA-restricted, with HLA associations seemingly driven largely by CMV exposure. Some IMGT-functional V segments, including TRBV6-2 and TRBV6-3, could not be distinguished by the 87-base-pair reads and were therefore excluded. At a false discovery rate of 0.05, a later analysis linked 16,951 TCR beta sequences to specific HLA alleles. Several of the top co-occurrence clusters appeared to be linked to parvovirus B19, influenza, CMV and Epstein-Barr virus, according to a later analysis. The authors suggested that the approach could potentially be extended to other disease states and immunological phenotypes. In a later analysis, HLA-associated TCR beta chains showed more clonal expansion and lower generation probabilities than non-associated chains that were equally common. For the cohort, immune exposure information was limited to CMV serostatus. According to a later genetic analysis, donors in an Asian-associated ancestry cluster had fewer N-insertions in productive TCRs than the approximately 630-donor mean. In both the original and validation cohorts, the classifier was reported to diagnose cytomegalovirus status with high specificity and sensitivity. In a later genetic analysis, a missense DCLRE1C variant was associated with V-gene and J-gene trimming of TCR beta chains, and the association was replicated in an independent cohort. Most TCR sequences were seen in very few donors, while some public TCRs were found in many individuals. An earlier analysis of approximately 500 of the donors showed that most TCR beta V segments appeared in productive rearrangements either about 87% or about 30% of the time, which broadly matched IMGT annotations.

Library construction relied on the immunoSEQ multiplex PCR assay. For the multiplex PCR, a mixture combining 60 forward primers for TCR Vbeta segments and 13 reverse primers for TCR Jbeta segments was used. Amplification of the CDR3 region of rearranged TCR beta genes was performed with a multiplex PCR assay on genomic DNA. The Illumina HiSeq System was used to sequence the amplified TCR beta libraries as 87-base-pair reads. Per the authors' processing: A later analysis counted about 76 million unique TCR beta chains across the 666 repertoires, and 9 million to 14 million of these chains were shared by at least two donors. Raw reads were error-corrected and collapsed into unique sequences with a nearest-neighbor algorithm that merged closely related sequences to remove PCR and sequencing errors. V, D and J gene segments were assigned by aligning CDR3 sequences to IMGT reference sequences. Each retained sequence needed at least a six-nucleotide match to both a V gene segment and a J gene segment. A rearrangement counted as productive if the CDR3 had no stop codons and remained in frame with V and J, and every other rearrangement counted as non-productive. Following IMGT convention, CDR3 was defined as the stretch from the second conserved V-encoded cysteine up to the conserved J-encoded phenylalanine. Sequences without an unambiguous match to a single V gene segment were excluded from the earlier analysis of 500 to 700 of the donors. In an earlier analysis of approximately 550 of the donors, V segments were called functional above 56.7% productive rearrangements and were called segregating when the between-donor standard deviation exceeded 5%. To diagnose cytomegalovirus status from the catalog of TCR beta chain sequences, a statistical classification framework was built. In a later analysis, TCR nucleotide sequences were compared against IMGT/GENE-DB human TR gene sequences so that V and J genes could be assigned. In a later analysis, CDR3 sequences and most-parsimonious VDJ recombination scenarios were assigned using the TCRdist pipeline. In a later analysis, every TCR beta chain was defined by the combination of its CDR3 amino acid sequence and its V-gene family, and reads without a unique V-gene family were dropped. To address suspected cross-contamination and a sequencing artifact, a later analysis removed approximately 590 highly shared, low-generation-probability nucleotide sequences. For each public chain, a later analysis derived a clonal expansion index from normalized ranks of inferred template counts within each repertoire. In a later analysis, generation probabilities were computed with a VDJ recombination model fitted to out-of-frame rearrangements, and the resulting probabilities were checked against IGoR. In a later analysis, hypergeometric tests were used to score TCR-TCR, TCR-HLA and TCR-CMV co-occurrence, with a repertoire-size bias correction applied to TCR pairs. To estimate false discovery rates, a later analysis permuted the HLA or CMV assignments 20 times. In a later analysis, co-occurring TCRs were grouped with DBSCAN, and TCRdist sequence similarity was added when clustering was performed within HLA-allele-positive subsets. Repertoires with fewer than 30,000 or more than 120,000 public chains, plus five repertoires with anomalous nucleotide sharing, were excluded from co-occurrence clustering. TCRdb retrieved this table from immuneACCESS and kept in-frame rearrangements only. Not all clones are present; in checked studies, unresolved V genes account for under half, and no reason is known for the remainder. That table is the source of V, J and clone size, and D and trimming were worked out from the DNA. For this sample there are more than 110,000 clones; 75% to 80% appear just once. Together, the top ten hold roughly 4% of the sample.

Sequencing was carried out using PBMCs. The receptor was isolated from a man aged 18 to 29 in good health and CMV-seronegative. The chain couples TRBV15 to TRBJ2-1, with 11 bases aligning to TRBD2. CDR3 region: CATSRDFKTSGNYEQFF. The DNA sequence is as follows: TGTGCCACCAGCAGAGATTTTAAGACTAGCGGGAACTATGAGCAGTTCTTC.